The sequence of this T cell receptor beta chain was determined in a study of blood T cell repertoires in COVID-19. Produced via immunoSEQ multiplex PCR; TCRdb's table is partial and in-frame only. The sample has 150,000 to 200,000 clones; 84% are singletons. Living in roughly 25 US areas, the participants were between about 18 and 100 years of age. Germline CDR1 is SGDLS and CDR2 is YYNGEE. The CDR3 is 16 amino acids. J lost 0 bases, V lost 2 bases, and 8 bases had no gene match. This chain connects TRBV9 to TRBJ2-7; TRBD2 agrees at 7 bases. The sample comprised PBMCs or T cells enriched from blood (not recorded which). This receptor was taken from a middle-aged man who had recovered from COVID-19. CDR3 nucleotides: TGTGCCAGCAGCGTTGGTCTAGCGGCAAGCTCCTACGAGCAGTACTTC. Its protein is CASSVGLAASSYEQYF. Full variable domain (remainder filled in from reference TRBV9 and TRBJ2-7): DSGVTQTPKHLITATGQRVTLRCSPRSGDLSVYWYQQSLDQGLQFLIQYYNGEERAKGNILERFSAQQFPDLHSELNLSSLELGDSALYFCASSVGLAASSYEQYFGPGTRLTVT.